These 9 T cell receptor beta chains originate from one sample sequenced in a study of shared clonotypes between healthy human individuals. Profiling relied on immunoSEQ multiplex PCR, and the TCRdb table lists in-frame clones only, not all of them. The sample contains more than 400,000 clones, roughly 95% of which appear only once. The source material was naive CD4+ T cells sorted from blood. Subset defined: CD45RA+ positively selected. The receptors were gathered from a woman aged 30 to 39 in good health.

This rearrangement joins TRBV5-1 to TRBJ2-3; maybe TRBD1 (5 bases). The germline V and J ends were trimmed by 8 bases and 0 bases, with 16 bases remaining between them. The CDR3 totals 15 residues. Germline V lookup: CDR1 SGHRS, CDR2 YFSETQ. CDR3 protein: CASTPLGHSTDTQYF. As DNA, the CDR3 is TGCGCCAGTACTCCCCTTGGACATAGCACAGATACGCAGTATTTT.

This chain connects TRBV4-1 to TRBJ2-1; D call uncertain. The CDR3 spans 12 residues. The V and J ends lost 3 bases and 15 bases respectively, with 15 bases between them. CDR1 and CDR2 (germline): MGHRA, YSYEKL. This CDR3 is CASSHPPLGRFF. Here the CDR3 DNA reads TGCGCCAGCAGCCACCCCCCTTTGGGCCGGTTCTTC.

The gene calls are TRBV4-1 and TRBJ2-5; TRBD1 or TRBD2 may be the D gene (5 bases each). V lost 5 bases and J lost 7, with 20 bases in between. This CDR3 is built from 15 residues. Germline V lookup: CDR1 MGHRA, CDR2 YSYEKL. The CDR3 nucleotides read TGCGCCAGCAGCGGCGGACGGGGACCCCTGGGGACCCAGTACTTC. Amino acids: CASSGGRGPLGTQYF.

This chain joins TRBV4-1 and TRBJ1-2; D remains unclear. The V end lost 4 bases, the J end lost 6 bases, and 18 bases lay between the germline ends. The CDR3 covers 15 residues. Germline loops: CDR1 MGHRA, CDR2 YSYEKL. CDR3 sequence: CASSPGPAGLNGYTF. In DNA, the CDR3 is TGCGCCAGCAGCCCGGGTCCCGCGGGCCTGAATGGCTACACCTTC.

CDR3 DNA: TGTGCCAGTCAAGTAGCGGGGCCCACCGGGGAGCTGTTTTTT. The encoded protein is CASQVAGPTGELFF. The chain links TRBV19 to TRBJ2-2; 8 nucleotides agree with TRBD2. The V and J ends lost 8 bases and 4 bases, in that order; junction bases with no gene match: 6. This CDR3 spans 14 amino acids. The germline V gene has CDR1 LNHDA and CDR2 SQIVND (reference sequence). The variable domain in full, with the rest retrieved from reference TRBV19 and TRBJ2-2, is DGGITQSPKYLFRKEGQNVTLSCEQNLNHDAMYWYRQDPGQGLRLIYYSQIVNDFQKGDIAEGYSVSREKKESFPLTVTSAQKNPTAFYLCASQVAGPTGELFFGEGSRLTVL.

J is TRBJ1-5 and V is TRBV1. TRBV1 is a recognized pseudogene. The CDR3 extends over 15 amino acids. CDR3 sequence: CTSSKGYGINQPQHF. CDR3 DNA sequence: TGCACCAGCAGCAAGGGTTACGGTATTAATCAGCCCCAGCATTTT.

V and J are TRBV5-1 and TRBJ2-5; D is perhaps TRBD2 (5 bases). CDR1 and CDR2 from the germline V gene are SGHRS and YFSETQ. This CDR3 has 16 residues. V lost 1 base and J lost 4, with 17 bases in between. The CDR3 DNA sequence: TGCGCCAGCAGCTTGAGGGTCGACTATCGTTTAGAGACCCAGTACTTC. The encoded protein is CASSLRVDYRLETQYF.

The gene calls are TRBV7-2 and TRBJ2-1; 10 nucleotides match TRBD2. Germline V lookup: CDR1 SGHTA, CDR2 FQGNSA. The CDR3 totals 18 residues. The V segment lost 5 bases and the J segment 8 bases; nucleotides outside the gene matches: 18. Written as DNA, the CDR3 is TGTGCCAGCAGCGTAGGATTCCCAGGACTAGCGGTTGGGGATGAGCAGTTCTTC. Translation: CASSVGFPGLAVGDEQFF.

This rearrangement joins TRBV2 to TRBJ1-4, with 7 bases fitting TRBD1. J lost 5 bases, V lost 5 bases, and 5 bases had no gene match. This CDR3 contains 14 residues. The germline gives CDR1 SNHLY, CDR2 FYNNEI. CDR3 sequence: CASSSTGSNEKLFF. The CDR3 DNA follows: TGTGCCAGCAGTTCGACAGGGTCGAATGAAAAACTGTTTTTT.